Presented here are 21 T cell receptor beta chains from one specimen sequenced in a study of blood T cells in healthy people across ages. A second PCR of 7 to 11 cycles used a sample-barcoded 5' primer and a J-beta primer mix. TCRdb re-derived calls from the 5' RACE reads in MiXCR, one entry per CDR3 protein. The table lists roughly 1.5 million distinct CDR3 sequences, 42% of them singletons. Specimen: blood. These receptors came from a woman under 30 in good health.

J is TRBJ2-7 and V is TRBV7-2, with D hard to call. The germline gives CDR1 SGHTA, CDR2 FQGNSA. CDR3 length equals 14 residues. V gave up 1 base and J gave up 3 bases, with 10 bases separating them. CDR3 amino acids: CASSLDSGCYEQYF. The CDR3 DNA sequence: TGTGCCAGCAGCTTAGATTCCGGGTGCTACGAGCAGTACTTC.

Here the CDR3 reads CSLWAHSAEQFF. CDR3 DNA sequence: TGCAGTCTATGGGCCCACTCGGCTGAGCAGTTCTTC. V and J are TRBV20-1 and TRBJ2-1; D remains ambiguous. Trimming stripped 8 bases from V and 9 bases from J, with 17 bases between. The germline V gene encodes CDR1 DFQATT and CDR2 SNEGSKA (reference sequence). This CDR3 is 12 amino acids long.

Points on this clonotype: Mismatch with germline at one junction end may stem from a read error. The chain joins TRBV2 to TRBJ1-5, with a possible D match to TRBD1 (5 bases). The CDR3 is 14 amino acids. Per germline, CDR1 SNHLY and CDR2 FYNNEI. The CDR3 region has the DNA TGTGTCAGCAGGGAACGATATAGCAATCAGCCCCAGCATTTT. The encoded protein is CVSRERYSNQPQHF.

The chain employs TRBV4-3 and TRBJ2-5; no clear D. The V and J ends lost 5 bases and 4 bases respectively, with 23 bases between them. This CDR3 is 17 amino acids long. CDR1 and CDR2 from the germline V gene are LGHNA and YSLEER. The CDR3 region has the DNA TGCGCCAGCAGCGCGCGCCACCGGGCCTCGTCCGTAGAGACCCAGTACTTC. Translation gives CASSARHRASSVETQYF.

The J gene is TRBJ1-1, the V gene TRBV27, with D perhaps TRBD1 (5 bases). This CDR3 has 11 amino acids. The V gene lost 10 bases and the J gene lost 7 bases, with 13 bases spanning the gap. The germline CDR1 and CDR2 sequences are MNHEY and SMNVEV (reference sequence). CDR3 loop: CATRGSIEAFF. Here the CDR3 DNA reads TGTGCCACTAGGGGCTCAATTGAAGCTTTCTTT.

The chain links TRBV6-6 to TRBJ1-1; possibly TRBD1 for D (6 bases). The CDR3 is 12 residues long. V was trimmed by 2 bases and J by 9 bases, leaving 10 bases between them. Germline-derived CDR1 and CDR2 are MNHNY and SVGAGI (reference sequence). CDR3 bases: TGTGCCAGCAGTTACGGACAGATTCAAGCTTTCTTT. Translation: CASSYGQIQAFF.

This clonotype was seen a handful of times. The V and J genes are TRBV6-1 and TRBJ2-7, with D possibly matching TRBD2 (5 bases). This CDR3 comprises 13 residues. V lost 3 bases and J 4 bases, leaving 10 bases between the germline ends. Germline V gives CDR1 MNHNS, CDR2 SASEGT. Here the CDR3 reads CASSDRTGYEQYF. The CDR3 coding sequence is TGTGCCAGCAGTGACAGGACGGGGTACGAGCAGTACTTC.

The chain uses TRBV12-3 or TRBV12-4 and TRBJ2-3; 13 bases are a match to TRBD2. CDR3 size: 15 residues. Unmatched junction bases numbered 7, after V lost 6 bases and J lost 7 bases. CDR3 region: CASRNGLAGANTQYF. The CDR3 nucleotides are TGTGCCAGCAGAAATGGACTAGCGGGGGCAAATACGCAGTATTTT.

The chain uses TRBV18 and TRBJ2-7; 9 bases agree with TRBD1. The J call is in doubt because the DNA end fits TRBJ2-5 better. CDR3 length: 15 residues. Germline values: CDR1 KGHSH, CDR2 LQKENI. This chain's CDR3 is CASSGFRQGEETQYF. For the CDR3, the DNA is TGTGCCAGCTCAGGATTTCGACAGGGGGAAGAGACCCAGTACTTC.

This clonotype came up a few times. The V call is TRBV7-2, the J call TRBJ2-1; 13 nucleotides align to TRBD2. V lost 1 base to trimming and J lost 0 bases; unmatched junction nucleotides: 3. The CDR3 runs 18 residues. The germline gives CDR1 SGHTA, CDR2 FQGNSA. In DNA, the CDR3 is TGTGCCAGCAGCTTAGGGACTAGCGGGGGTTCCTCCTACAATGAGCAGTTCTTC. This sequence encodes CASSLGTSGGSSYNEQFF.

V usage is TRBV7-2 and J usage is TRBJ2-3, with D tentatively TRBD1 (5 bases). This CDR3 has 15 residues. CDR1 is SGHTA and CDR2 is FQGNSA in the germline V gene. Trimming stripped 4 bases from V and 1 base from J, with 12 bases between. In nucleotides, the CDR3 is TGTGCCAGCAGCTCCCAGGGCCTTGGCACAGATACGCAGTATTTT. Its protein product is CASSSQGLGTDTQYF.

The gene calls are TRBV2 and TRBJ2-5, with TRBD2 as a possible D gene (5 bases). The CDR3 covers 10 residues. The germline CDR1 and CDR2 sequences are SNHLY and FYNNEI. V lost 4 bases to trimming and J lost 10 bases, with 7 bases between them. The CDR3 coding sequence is TGTGCCAGCAGTGTGGACTTCCAGTACTTC. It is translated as CASSVDFQYF.

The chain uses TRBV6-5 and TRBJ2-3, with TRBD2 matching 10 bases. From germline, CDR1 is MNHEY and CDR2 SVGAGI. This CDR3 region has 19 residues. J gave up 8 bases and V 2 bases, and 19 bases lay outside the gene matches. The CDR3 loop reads CASSYPSSASGGRGGTQYF. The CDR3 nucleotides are TGTGCCAGCAGTTACCCCTCCTCTGCTAGCGGGGGAAGGGGAGGTACGCAGTATTTT.

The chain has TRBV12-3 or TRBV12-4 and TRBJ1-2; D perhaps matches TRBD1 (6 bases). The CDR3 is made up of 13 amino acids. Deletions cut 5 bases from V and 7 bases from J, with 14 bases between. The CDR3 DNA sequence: TGTGCCAGCAGTGCATCGGGGGGCTTTGGCTACACCTTC. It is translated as CASSASGGFGYTF.

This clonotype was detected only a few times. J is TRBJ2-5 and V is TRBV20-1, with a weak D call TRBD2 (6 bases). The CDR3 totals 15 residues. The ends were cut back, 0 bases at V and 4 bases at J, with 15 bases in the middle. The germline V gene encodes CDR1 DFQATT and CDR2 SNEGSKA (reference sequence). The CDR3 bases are TGCAGTGCTAGAGATCGGGATAGCGGATTAGAGACCCAGTACTTC. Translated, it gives CSARDRDSGLETQYF.

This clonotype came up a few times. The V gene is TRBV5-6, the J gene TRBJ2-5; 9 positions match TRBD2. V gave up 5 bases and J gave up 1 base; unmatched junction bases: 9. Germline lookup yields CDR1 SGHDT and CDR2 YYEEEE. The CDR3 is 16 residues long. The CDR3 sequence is CASSQGPTSGQETQYF. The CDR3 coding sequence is TGTGCCAGCAGTCAAGGACCGACTAGCGGCCAAGAGACCCAGTACTTC.

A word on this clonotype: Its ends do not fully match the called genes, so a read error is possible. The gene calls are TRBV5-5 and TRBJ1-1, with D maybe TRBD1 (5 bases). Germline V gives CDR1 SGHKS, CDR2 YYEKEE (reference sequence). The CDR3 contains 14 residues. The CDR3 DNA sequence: TGTGCCAGCAGCTTGGGGCCAGGGAATCCTGAAGTTTTCTTT. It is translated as CASSLGPGNPEVFF.

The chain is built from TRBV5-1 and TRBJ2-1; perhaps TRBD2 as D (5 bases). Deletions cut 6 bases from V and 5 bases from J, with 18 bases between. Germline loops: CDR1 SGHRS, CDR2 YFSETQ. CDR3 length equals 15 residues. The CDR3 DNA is TGCGCCAGCAACGCCTGGGAGACTGGGAACAATGAGCAGTTCTTC. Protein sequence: CASNAWETGNNEQFF.

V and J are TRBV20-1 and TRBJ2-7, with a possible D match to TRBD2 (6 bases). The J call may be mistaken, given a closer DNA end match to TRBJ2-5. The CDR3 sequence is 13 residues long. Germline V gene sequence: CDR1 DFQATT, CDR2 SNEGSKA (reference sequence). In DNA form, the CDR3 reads TGCAGTGCTGGGACTGGGCCTCCAGGGACCCAGTACTTC. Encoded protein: CSAGTGPPGTQYF.

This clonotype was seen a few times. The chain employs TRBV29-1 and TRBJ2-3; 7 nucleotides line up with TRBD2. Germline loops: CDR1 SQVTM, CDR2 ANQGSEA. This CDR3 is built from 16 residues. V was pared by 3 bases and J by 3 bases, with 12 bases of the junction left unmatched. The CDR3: CSVEGMTSQKTDTQYF. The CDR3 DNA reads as TGCAGCGTTGAGGGCATGACTAGCCAGAAGACAGATACGCAGTATTTT.

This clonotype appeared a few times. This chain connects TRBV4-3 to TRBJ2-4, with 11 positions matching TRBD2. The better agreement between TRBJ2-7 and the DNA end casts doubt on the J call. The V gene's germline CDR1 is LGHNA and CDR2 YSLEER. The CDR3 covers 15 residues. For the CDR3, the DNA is TGCGCCAGCAGCCAAGACCTAGCGGGAGGACGCGAGCAGTACTTC. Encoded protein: CASSQDLAGGREQYF.